This is a list of T cell receptor beta chains from one sample in a study of glioma-infiltrating T cells. TCRdb re-called the multiplex PCR reads through MiXCR, storing one row per CDR3 protein. The sample shows about 94,000 distinct CDR3 sequences, less than 30% of them seen only once. The specimen sequenced was glioma tissue, nonneoplastic brain tissue, or PBMCs (not recorded which). Receptors were obtained from a human donor with low-grade glioma or glioblastoma, undergoing nonglioma brain surgery, or in good health (not recorded which). Both conserved end residues are part of each CDR3. D genes are given only for firm matches. Clone size is stated in some rows and not others, as once, few, many or a class when expanded.

cdr3_nt: TGTGCCAGCAGCCAAGACCCTGGGACAGGCAACACCATATATTTT; cdr3_aa: CASSQDPGTGNTIYF; clone_size: many; v_call: TRBV3-1; j_call: TRBJ1-3; cdr3_length: 15; d_call: TRBD1
cdr3_nt: TGTGCCAGCAGCTTAGTGGGCAGTGGATTGGCGGCAGATACGCAGTATTTT; cdr3_aa: CASSLVGSGLAADTQYF; clone_size: many; v_call: TRBV11-2; j_call: TRBJ2-3; cdr3_length: 17; d_call: .
cdr3_nt: TGTGCCAGCTCTCCACAGGGGCCGGATTCACCCCTCCACTTT; cdr3_aa: CASSPQGPDSPLHF; clone_size: few; v_call: TRBV18; j_call: TRBJ1-6; cdr3_length: 14; d_call: TRBD1
cdr3_nt: TGTGCCAGCAGGGACAGGGGCGGGGGCTTTGAGCAGTTCTTC; cdr3_aa: CASRDRGGGFEQFF; clone_size: many; v_call: TRBV2; j_call: TRBJ2-1; cdr3_length: 14; d_call: TRBD1
cdr3_nt: TGCGCCAGCAGCCAATTCCCGGACGGGAGCTCCTACGAGCAGTACTTC; cdr3_aa: CASSQFPDGSSYEQYF; clone_size: many; v_call: TRBV4-1; j_call: TRBJ2-7; cdr3_length: 16; d_call: .
cdr3_nt: TGTGCCAGTAGTATTTACTACAGGGGGCGAAGTTCACCCCTCCACTTT; cdr3_aa: CASSIYYRGRSSPLHF; clone_size: many; v_call: TRBV19; j_call: TRBJ1-6; cdr3_length: 16; d_call: TRBD1
cdr3_nt: TGTGCCAGCAGCTCGACAGTCACAGATACGCAGTATTTT; cdr3_aa: CASSSTVTDTQYF; clone_size: many; v_call: TRBV7-9; j_call: TRBJ2-3; cdr3_length: 13; d_call: .
cdr3_nt: TGTGCCAGCAGATCCACCACGGGAGGGCCAGATACGCAGTATTTT; cdr3_aa: CASRSTTGGPDTQYF; clone_size: .; v_call: TRBV5-4; j_call: TRBJ2-3; cdr3_length: 15; d_call: TRBD2
cdr3_nt: TGCAGTGCTAGAAGTCGGGGGGCCACCGGGGAGCTGTTTTTT; cdr3_aa: CSARSRGATGELFF; clone_size: many; v_call: TRBV20-1; j_call: TRBJ2-2; cdr3_length: 14; d_call: .
cdr3_nt: TGTGCCAGCAGCTATCGAAAAGGGGAGCGCACAGATACGCAGTATTTT; cdr3_aa: CASSYRKGERTDTQYF; clone_size: many; v_call: TRBV4-2; j_call: TRBJ2-3; cdr3_length: 16; d_call: .
cdr3_nt: TGTGCCAGCAGTCACCGGACAGGGGGCGTTGGCTACACCTTC; cdr3_aa: CASSHRTGGVGYTF; clone_size: many; v_call: TRBV12-3/TRBV12-4; j_call: TRBJ1-2; cdr3_length: 14; d_call: TRBD1
cdr3_nt: TGCGCCAGCAGCCCAACCGGGACACTGAACACTGAAGCTTTCTTT; cdr3_aa: CASSPTGTLNTEAFF; clone_size: many; v_call: TRBV5-1; j_call: TRBJ1-1; cdr3_length: 15; d_call: .
cdr3_nt: TGTGCCAGCAGCCAATTCCTCAGGGGGTCGAAGCAGTACTTC; cdr3_aa: CASSQFLRGSKQYF; clone_size: .; v_call: TRBV16; j_call: TRBJ2-7; cdr3_length: 14; d_call: TRBD1
cdr3_nt: TGTGCCAGTAGTAGACTTTACACTGAAGCTTTCTTT; cdr3_aa: CASSRLYTEAFF; clone_size: many; v_call: TRBV19; j_call: TRBJ1-1; cdr3_length: 12; d_call: .
cdr3_nt: TGTGCCAGCAGTATCCGCTATGGCTACACCTTC; cdr3_aa: CASSIRYGYTF; clone_size: .; v_call: TRBV12-3/TRBV12-4; j_call: TRBJ1-2; cdr3_length: 11; d_call: .
cdr3_nt: TGCAGTGCACACCGGGACAGGCCTCTCTGGGGTGGGACCTACAATGAGCAGTTCTTC; cdr3_aa: CSAHRDRPLWGGTYNEQFF; clone_size: many; v_call: TRBV20-1; j_call: TRBJ2-1; cdr3_length: 19; d_call: TRBD1
cdr3_nt: TGTGCCAGCAGTTACACGGGGGGGACAGGAAACTACGAGCAGTACTTC; cdr3_aa: CASSYTGGTGNYEQYF; clone_size: many; v_call: TRBV6-1; j_call: TRBJ2-7; cdr3_length: 16; d_call: .
cdr3_nt: TGTGCCAGCAGCCAAGTTGGCTGGACTTCCACAGATACGCAGTATTTT; cdr3_aa: CASSQVGWTSTDTQYF; clone_size: many; v_call: TRBV14; j_call: TRBJ2-3; cdr3_length: 16; d_call: .
cdr3_nt: TGCGCCAGCAGCCGCGGGGGGGGCCAAGAGACCCAGTACTTC; cdr3_aa: CASSRGGGQETQYF; clone_size: few; v_call: TRBV5-1; j_call: TRBJ2-5; cdr3_length: 14; d_call: TRBD2
cdr3_nt: TGCAGCGTTCAACAGGGGGCGTCCCCAGATACGCAGTATTTT; cdr3_aa: CSVQQGASPDTQYF; clone_size: few; v_call: TRBV29-1; j_call: TRBJ2-3; cdr3_length: 14; d_call: TRBD1
cdr3_nt: TGTGCCAGTAGACCCCCGGGACTGCCAAGCTCACCCCTCCACTTT; cdr3_aa: CASRPPGLPSSPLHF; clone_size: many; v_call: TRBV19; j_call: TRBJ1-6; cdr3_length: 15; d_call: .
cdr3_nt: TGTGCCAGTACCGGGACTGATACTAACTATGGCTACACCTTC; cdr3_aa: CASTGTDTNYGYTF; clone_size: many; v_call: TRBV3-1; j_call: TRBJ1-2; cdr3_length: 14; d_call: .
cdr3_nt: TGTGCCAGTAGTATTCCGGGACGCAGTTCCTACGAGCAGTACTTC; cdr3_aa: CASSIPGRSSYEQYF; clone_size: .; v_call: TRBV19; j_call: TRBJ2-7; cdr3_length: 15; d_call: .